The clone carrying this T cell receptor (beta chain) appeared many times. The antigen is not known. As diagnostic evidence, clinical symptoms, serum thyroxine, TRAb, thyroid ultrasound and orbital computed tomography were relied upon. The data are from a study of Graves' ophthalmopathy and Graves' hyperthyroidism. On the study more broadly: Peripheral blood was obtained at first diagnosis, ahead of any treatment.

Study findings and constraints: Predictions made by the model for ophthalmopathy progression reached roughly 64% sensitivity and around 72% specificity.

As the template, RNA transcripts were used to amplify TCR beta CDR3 regions. HTBI primers were used in a first-round RT-PCR, which preceded a second-round multiplex PCR. TCRdb ran MiXCR on the multiplex PCR reads and lists one entry per CDR3 protein. The table lists 300,000 to 350,000 distinct CDR3 sequences, 17% of them singletons. The V gene's germline CDR1 is MNHEY and CDR2 SVGEGT. With V trimmed by 2 bases and J by 5 bases, 7 bases remained unmatched. The CDR3 extends over 15 amino acids. The clonotype comes from an adult man with Graves' ophthalmopathy. The source material was peripheral blood. The gene calls are TRBV6-2 or TRBV6-3 and TRBJ2-7; 9 bases line up with TRBD1. CDR3 amino acids: CASSYGYRGRHEQYF. As DNA, the CDR3 is TGTGCCAGCAGTTACGGTTACAGGGGGCGTCACGAGCAGTACTTC.